The T cell receptor (beta chain) under discussion was sequenced for a study of somatic mutations in cytotoxic T cells in rheumatoid arthritis. V shed 4 bases and J 3 bases; nucleotides not matched to a gene: 5. The germline CDR1 and CDR2 sequences are SGDLS and YYNGEE. The CDR3 totals 16 residues. Clones were sequenced by immunoSEQ multiplex PCR, and TCRdb holds only the in-frame ones, with some missing. The data hold 10,000 to 12,000 clones, with more than 75% observed a single time. This sequence originates from an adult with rheumatoid arthritis. The sequenced sample consisted of CD8+ T cells sorted from blood. This chain connects TRBV9 to TRBJ1-4, with 11 bases matching TRBD1. The CDR3 DNA reads as TGTGCCAGCAGCCTAGGACAGGGGGCCCCTAATGAAAAACTGTTTTTT. Its protein product is CASSLGQGAPNEKLFF.